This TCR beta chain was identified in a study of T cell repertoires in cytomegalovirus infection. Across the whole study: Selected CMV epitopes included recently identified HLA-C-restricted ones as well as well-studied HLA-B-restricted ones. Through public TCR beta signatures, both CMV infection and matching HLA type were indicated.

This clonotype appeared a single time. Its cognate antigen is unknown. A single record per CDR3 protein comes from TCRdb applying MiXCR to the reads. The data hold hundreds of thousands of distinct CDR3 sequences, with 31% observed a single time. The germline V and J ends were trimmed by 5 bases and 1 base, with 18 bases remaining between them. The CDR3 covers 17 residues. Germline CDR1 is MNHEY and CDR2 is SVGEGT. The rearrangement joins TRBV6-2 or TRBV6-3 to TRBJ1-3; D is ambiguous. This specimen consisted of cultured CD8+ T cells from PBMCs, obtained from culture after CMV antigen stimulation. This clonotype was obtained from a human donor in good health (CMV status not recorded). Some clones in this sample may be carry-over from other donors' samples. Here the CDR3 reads CASSPLVSPRSGNTIYF. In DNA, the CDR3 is TGTGCCAGCAGTCCTTTAGTGAGTCCAAGGTCTGGAAACACCATATATTTT.